One and the same sample provided the 29 T cell receptor beta chains below, sequenced in a study of T cells in Graves' hyperthyroidism and ophthalmopathy. Amplified TCR beta CDR3 regions came from RNA transcripts. Carried out on the TCR CDR3, a first-round RT-PCR used the HTBI primer set. TCRdb passed the multiplex PCR reads through MiXCR, listing each CDR3 protein once. Of 500,000 to 750,000 distinct CDR3 sequences in the sample, around 16% were seen once. Sequencing used blood. These receptors all stem from a woman in her twenties or thirties with Graves' hyperthyroidism.

This clonotype was counted between two and nine times. V is TRBV30 and J is TRBJ1-1; the D gene is possibly TRBD1 (5 bases). The V end was cut by 8 bases, the J end by 6 bases, with 19 bases between. This CDR3 is 13 amino acids long. Looked up from germline, CDR1 is GTSNPN and CDR2 is SVGIG (reference sequence). CDR3: CAGRGWGGPEAFF. In DNA form, the CDR3 reads TGTGCCGGAAGGGGTTGGGGGGGACCTGAAGCTTTCTTT.

This clonotype showed up just a few times. The rearrangement joins TRBV6-2 or TRBV6-3 to TRBJ2-1; 11 bases are a match to TRBD2. From germline, CDR1 is MNHEY and CDR2 SVGEGT. Trimming took 4 bases from V and 5 from J; bases not matched to a gene: 13. This CDR3 is 18 amino acids long. The CDR3 protein is CASSFTVKGLAANNEQFF. In DNA, the CDR3 is TGTGCCAGCAGTTTCACGGTTAAGGGACTAGCGGCAAACAATGAGCAGTTCTTC.

This clonotype was found many times. V is TRBV9 and J is TRBJ2-5; 14 nucleotides align to TRBD2. V was pared by 3 bases and J by 5 bases, with 9 bases of the junction left unmatched. CDR3 size: 17 residues. Germline values: CDR1 SGDLS, CDR2 YYNGEE. Here the CDR3 DNA reads TGTGCCAGCAGCGAGGGAGGGACTAGCGGGAGTCGGGAGACCCAGTACTTC. Translated: CASSEGGTSGSRETQYF.

This clonotype was seen ten or more times. This sequence joins TRBV2 and TRBJ1-2, with D hard to call. V was cut by 2 bases and J by 6 bases, with 13 bases left in between. Looked up from germline, CDR1 is SNHLY and CDR2 is FYNNEI. CDR3 length: 14 residues. As DNA, the CDR3 is TGTGCCAGCAGTGAAACGAGGGCGCGTGATGGCTACACCTTC. Its translation is CASSETRARDGYTF.

The sample holds a few counts of this clonotype. CDR3 protein: CASSRRQGDSGYTF. The CDR3 DNA is TGCGCCAGCAGTCGAAGACAGGGGGACTCTGGCTACACCTTC. The gene calls are TRBV5-1 and TRBJ1-2, with TRBD1 matching 9 bases. Germline assignment: CDR1 SGHRS and CDR2 YFSETQ. CDR3 size: 14 residues. V lost 5 bases and J lost 7; bases outside the gene matches: 9. The full variable domain, its missing parts supplied by reference TRBV5-1 and TRBJ1-2, is KAGVTQTPRYLIKTRGQQVTLSCSPISGHRSVSWYQQTPGQGLQFLFEYFSETQRNKGNFPGRFSGRQFSNSRSEMNVSTLELGDSALYLCASSRRQGDSGYTFGSGTRLTVV.

This clonotype appeared a few times. CDR3 loop: CSARERWRVTDTQYF. The CDR3 nucleotides read TGCAGTGCTAGAGAGAGATGGCGGGTAACAGATACGCAGTATTTT. The genes are TRBV20-1 and TRBJ2-3; TRBD2 is a possible D gene (5 bases). The CDR3 covers 15 residues. In germline, CDR1 is DFQATT, CDR2 SNEGSKA (reference sequence). The V gene lost 0 bases and the J gene lost 3 bases, with 13 bases spanning the gap.

Only a few counts were recorded for this clonotype. In DNA form, the CDR3 reads TGTGCCAGCAGCATAAGACTAGCGGGAGAGGCAGATACGCAGTATTTT. Its translation: CASSIRLAGEADTQYF. The chain has TRBV7-6 and TRBJ2-3; TRBD2 agrees at 12 bases. The CDR3 is 16 residues long. V was pared by 5 bases and J by 4 bases, with 7 bases of the junction left unmatched. Per germline, CDR1 SGHVS and CDR2 FNYEAQ.

This clonotype was seen ten or more times. The chain uses TRBV12-3 or TRBV12-4 and TRBJ1-6, with 8 bases lining up with TRBD1. The V gene end was trimmed by 5 bases and the J gene end by 10 bases; junction bases not matched to a gene: 7. The CDR3 sequence is 14 residues long. The CDR3 reads CASSPTGAPSPLHF. The CDR3 nucleotides read TGTGCCAGCAGTCCGACAGGGGCTCCGTCACCCCTCCACTTT.

The chain combines TRBV19 with TRBJ2-3, with 9 bases fitting TRBD1. V lost 7 bases to trimming and J lost 2 bases; unmatched junction nucleotides: 4. The CDR3 consists of 14 residues. Germline values: CDR1 LNHDA, CDR2 SQIVND (reference sequence). DNA for the CDR3: TGTGCCAGTAAGGACAGGGGAAACACAGATACGCAGTATTTT. It specifies CASKDRGNTDTQYF.

This clonotype was seen repeatedly, ten times or more. This chain connects TRBV20-1 to TRBJ1-5; the D is unclear. V lost 4 bases to trimming and J lost 0 bases, with 10 bases between them. In germline, CDR1 is DFQATT, CDR2 SNEGSKA (reference sequence). The length of the CDR3 is 14 residues. The CDR3 reads CSAISGDSNQPQHF. The CDR3 coding sequence is TGCAGTGCTATATCTGGTGATAGCAATCAGCCCCAGCATTTT.

Comments on this clonotype: The junction departs from germline at one end; a sequencing error may be responsible. The gene calls are TRBV5-1 and TRBJ2-1; 7 bases are a match to TRBD2. The CDR3 runs 16 residues. CDR1 and CDR2 (germline): SGHRS, YFSETQ. DNA for the CDR3: TGTGCCAGCAGCACGACGTCTAGCGGCTTGGTCAATGAGCAGTTCTTC. It codes for CASSTTSSGLVNEQFF.

Ten or more counts support this clonotype. The chain links TRBV9 to TRBJ2-3; D remains ambiguous. Germline CDR1 is SGDLS and CDR2 is YYNGEE. The CDR3 has 15 residues. The germline V and J ends were trimmed by 0 bases and 2 bases, with 10 bases remaining between them. For the CDR3, the DNA is TGTGCCAGCAGCGTAGCGTTTGAAGACACAGATACGCAGTATTTT. This translates into CASSVAFEDTDTQYF.

This clonotype was seen ten or more times. The chain links TRBV28 to TRBJ2-7, with D hard to call. CDR1 and CDR2 from the germline V gene are MDHEN and SYDVKM. The CDR3 consists of 12 residues. Trimming shortened V by 6 bases and J by 2 bases, and 8 bases separated the two germline ends. The CDR3 sequence is CASRAAPYEQYF. CDR3 nucleotides: TGTGCCAGCAGGGCTGCGCCCTACGAGCAGTACTTC.

This clonotype was seen repeatedly, ten times or more. This sequence joins TRBV6-1 and TRBJ2-7; D remains unclear. Trimming stripped 7 bases from V and 2 bases from J, with 6 bases between. Germline V gene data show CDR1 as MNHNS and CDR2 as SASEGT. CDR3 length: 11 amino acids. This chain's CDR3 is CASTATYEQYF. CDR3 DNA sequence: TGTGCCAGCACAGCAACCTACGAGCAGTACTTC.

Many counts were recorded for this clonotype. V gene TRBV12-3 or TRBV12-4 combines with J gene TRBJ1-2; TRBD1 matches at 7 bases. CDR3 size: 16 residues. Trimming removed 8 bases from V and 4 bases from J; junction bases left unmatched: 16. CDR3 protein: CASGNSGQTSSYGYTF. The CDR3 nucleotides are TGTGCCAGCGGGAATTCGGGACAGACTTCCTCCTATGGCTACACCTTC.

The table lists this clonotype with many counts. The chain links TRBV11-2 to TRBJ2-7; D perhaps matches TRBD2 (6 bases). This CDR3 region has 15 residues. Germline V gives CDR1 SGHAT, CDR2 FQNNGV. The V end was cut by 1 base, the J end by 1 base, with 11 bases between. Here the CDR3 reads CASSLGLATSYEQYF. The CDR3 DNA reads as TGTGCCAGCAGCTTAGGTCTAGCGACTTCCTACGAGCAGTACTTC. Supplemented by reference TRBV11-2 and TRBJ2-7, the full variable domain reads EAGVAQSPRYKIIEKRQSVAFWCNPISGHATLYWYQQILGQGPKLLIQFQNNGVVDDSQLPKDRFSAERLKGVDSTLKIQPAKLEDSAVYLCASSLGLATSYEQYFGPGTRLTVT.

This clonotype has ten or more counts. The V call is TRBV7-8, the J call TRBJ2-7; 11 positions agree with TRBD2. CDR1 and CDR2 from the germline V gene are SGHVS and FQNEAQ. With 0 bases clipped from V and 1 base from J, the junction kept 5 bases outside the gene matches. The CDR3 has 17 amino acids. The CDR3 DNA sequence: TGTGCCAGCAGCTTAGCTTTAGCGGGAGGGCCGTCCTACGAGCAGTACTTC. Its protein product is CASSLALAGGPSYEQYF. The full variable domain, with the rest looked up from reference TRBV7-8 and TRBJ2-7, is GAGVSQSPRYKVAKRGQDVALRCDPISGHVSLFWYQQALGQGPEFLTYFQNEAQLDKSGLPSDRFFAERPEGSVSTLKIQRTQQEDSAVYLCASSLALAGGPSYEQYFGPGTRLTVT.

The chain carries TRBV9 and TRBJ1-4; 11 bases match TRBD1. V shed 5 bases and J 7 bases; nucleotides not matched to a gene: 13. Germline assignment: CDR1 SGDLS and CDR2 YYNGEE. The CDR3 has 17 amino acids. This chain's CDR3 is CASSLVSPGQGGEKLFF. CDR3 nucleotides: TGTGCCAGCAGTTTAGTTTCCCCGGGACAGGGGGGTGAAAAACTGTTTTTT.

This clonotype has a count of ten or more. The DNA of the CDR3 is TGTGCCAGCAGCTCCCCCCGTGGGAGGTTGGTGAACACTGAAGCTTTCTTT. Translation gives CASSSPRGRLVNTEAFF. V and J are TRBV7-9 and TRBJ1-1, with D uncertain. Trimming cost V 4 bases and J 0 bases, with 18 bases left between them. CDR3 length: 17 residues. Germline assignment: CDR1 SEHNR and CDR2 FQNEAQ (reference sequence).

V usage is TRBV7-9 and J usage is TRBJ2-2; D perhaps matches TRBD1 (5 bases). V gave up 6 bases and J gave up 4 bases, with 12 bases separating them. Germline lookup yields CDR1 SEHNR and CDR2 FQNEAQ (reference sequence). This CDR3 region has 14 residues. CDR3 nucleotide sequence: TGTGCCAGCAGTCAGGGCCTTGGCACCGGGGAGCTGTTTTTT. Its translation is CASSQGLGTGELFF.

This clonotype was detected a few times. The rearrangement links TRBV10-3 to TRBJ2-7, with D unclear. Trimming took 3 bases from V and 1 from J, leaving 16 bases between them. Looked up from germline, CDR1 is ENHRY and CDR2 is SYGVKD. This CDR3 contains 16 residues. This CDR3 reads CAISELWVQESYEQYF. The DNA for the CDR3 is TGTGCCATCAGTGAATTGTGGGTCCAGGAGTCCTACGAGCAGTACTTC.

This clonotype has a handful of counts. The chain couples TRBV20-1 to TRBJ2-1; the match to TRBD2 covers 14 bases. CDR1 is DFQATT and CDR2 is SNEGSKA in the germline V gene (reference sequence). The V gene end was trimmed by 3 bases and the J gene end by 8 bases; junction bases not matched to a gene: 9. The CDR3 is made up of 16 amino acids. CDR3: CSASRGLAGGYDEQFF. CDR3 DNA sequence: TGCAGTGCTAGCCGAGGACTAGCGGGAGGATATGATGAGCAGTTCTTC.

This clonotype was recorded at least ten times. V gene TRBV7-6 combines with J gene TRBJ2-7; TRBD2 aligns across 11 bases. V gave up 5 bases and J gave up 6 bases; unmatched junction bases: 6. The germline V gene encodes CDR1 SGHVS and CDR2 FNYEAQ. This CDR3 contains 14 residues. The CDR3 nucleotides read TGTGCCAGCAGCAAACTAGCGGGAGCAGTCGAGCAGTACTTC. Encoded protein: CASSKLAGAVEQYF.

This clonotype was counted ten times or more. The V gene is TRBV7-9, the J gene TRBJ1-5; D ambiguous. Germline V gives CDR1 SEHNR, CDR2 FQNEAQ (reference sequence). This CDR3 comprises 13 residues. V was shortened by 6 bases and J by 7 bases, with 13 bases between the two germline ends. The CDR3 is CASRGESGQPQHF. For the CDR3, the DNA is TGTGCCAGCAGAGGCGAGTCGGGCCAGCCCCAGCATTTT.

V usage is TRBV20-1 and J usage is TRBJ2-3; D could derive from TRBD1 or TRBD2 (6 bases each). The CDR3 loop spans 12 amino acids. Germline CDR1 and CDR2: DFQATT and SNEGSKA (reference sequence). Deletions cut 5 bases from V and 3 bases from J, with 9 bases between. The CDR3 protein is CSAGGRTDTQYF. CDR3 sequence (DNA): TGCAGTGCTGGGGGGCGGACAGATACGCAGTATTTT.

The V and J genes are TRBV7-9 and TRBJ1-1, with D unclear. Germline V lookup: CDR1 SEHNR, CDR2 FQNEAQ (reference sequence). There are 14 residues in the CDR3. V lost 5 bases, J lost 3 bases, and 13 bases lay in between. The CDR3 region is CASSHVIEDTEAFF. CDR3 DNA sequence: TGTGCCAGCAGCCACGTGATAGAAGACACTGAAGCTTTCTTT. The whole variable domain, remainder taken from reference TRBV7-9 and TRBJ1-1, is DTGVSQNPRHKITKRGQNVTFRCDPISEHNRLYWYRQTLGQGPEFLTYFQNEAQLEKSRLLSDRFSAERPKGSFSTLEIQRTEQGDSAMYLCASSHVIEDTEAFFGQGTRLTVV.

This clonotype was recorded many times. This chain joins TRBV5-6 and TRBJ2-7; D might be TRBD1 (6 bases). Trimming cost V 4 bases and J 2 bases, with 16 bases left between them. Germline-derived CDR1 and CDR2 are SGHDT and YYEEEE. CDR3 length: 15 amino acids. CDR3 DNA: TGTGCCAGCAGCATCGGACAGAGGATGACCTACGAGCAGTACTTC. Encoded protein: CASSIGQRMTYEQYF.

V usage is TRBV20-1 and J usage is TRBJ1-3; D is undetermined. The CDR3 length is 12 residues. The ends were cut back, 6 bases at V and 3 bases at J, with 9 bases in the middle. Germline V gene lookup returns CDR1 DFQATT and CDR2 SNEGSKA (reference sequence). CDR3 sequence reads: CSAIQFGNTIYF. The CDR3 DNA reads as TGCAGTGCCATCCAGTTTGGAAACACCATATATTTT.

The rearrangement joins TRBV6-2 or TRBV6-3 to TRBJ2-3; possible D gene TRBD2, 5 bases. Trimming cost V 7 bases and J 3 bases, with 11 bases left between them. The CDR3 covers 13 residues. Germline values: CDR1 MNHEY, CDR2 SVGEGT. CDR3 protein: CASTGMGTDTQYF. The DNA of the CDR3 is TGTGCCAGCACCGGGATGGGGACAGATACGCAGTATTTT.